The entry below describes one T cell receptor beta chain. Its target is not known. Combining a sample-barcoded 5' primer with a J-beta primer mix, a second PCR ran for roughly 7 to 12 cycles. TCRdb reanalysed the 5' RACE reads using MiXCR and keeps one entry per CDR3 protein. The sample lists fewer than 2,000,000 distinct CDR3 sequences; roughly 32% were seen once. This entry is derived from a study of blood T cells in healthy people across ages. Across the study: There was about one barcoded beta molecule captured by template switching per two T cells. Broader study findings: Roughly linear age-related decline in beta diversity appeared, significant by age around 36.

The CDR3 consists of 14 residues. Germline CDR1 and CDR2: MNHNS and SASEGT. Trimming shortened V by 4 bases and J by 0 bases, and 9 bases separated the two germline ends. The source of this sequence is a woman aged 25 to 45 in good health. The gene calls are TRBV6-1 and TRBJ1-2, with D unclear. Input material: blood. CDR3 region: CASSVIGANYGYTF. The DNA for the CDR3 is TGTGCCAGCAGTGTAATAGGAGCTAACTATGGCTACACCTTC.